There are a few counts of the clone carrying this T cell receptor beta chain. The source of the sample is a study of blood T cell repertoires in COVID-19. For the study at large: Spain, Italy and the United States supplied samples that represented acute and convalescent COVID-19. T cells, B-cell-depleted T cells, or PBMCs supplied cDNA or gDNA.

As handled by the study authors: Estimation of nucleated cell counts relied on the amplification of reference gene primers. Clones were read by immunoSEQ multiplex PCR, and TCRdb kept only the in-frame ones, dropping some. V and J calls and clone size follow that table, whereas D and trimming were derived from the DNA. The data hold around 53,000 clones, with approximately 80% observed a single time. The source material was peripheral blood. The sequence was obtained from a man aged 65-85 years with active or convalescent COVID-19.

This CDR3 reads CAWKRLANTGELFF. The CDR3, as DNA: TGTGCCTGGAAGAGACTAGCGAACACCGGGGAGCTGTTTTTT. V is TRBV30 and J is TRBJ2-2; D is perhaps TRBD2 (6 bases). CDR3 length: 14 amino acids. V dropped 4 bases and J dropped 0 bases, with 9 bases sitting between them. Germline CDR1 reads GTSNPN; CDR2 reads SVGIG (reference sequence). Supplemented by reference TRBV30 and TRBJ2-2, the full variable domain reads SQTIHQWPATLVQPVGSPLSLECTVEGTSNPNLYWYRQAAGRGLQLLFYSVGIGQISSEVPQNLSASRPQDRQFILSSKKLLLSDSGFYLCAWKRLANTGELFFGEGSRLTVL.